Presented here are 12 T cell receptor beta chains from one specimen sequenced in a study of blood T cell repertoires in COVID-19. Using immunoSEQ multiplex PCR, the repertoire was profiled, and TCRdb retains in-frame clones only, with some absent. The sample consists of a few hundred thousand clones, roughly 90% of them appearing once. Sequences were obtained from peripheral blood. Every receptor here comes from a woman aged 55-69 years with acute or convalescent COVID-19.

The chain links TRBV14 to TRBJ1-4, with a weak D call TRBD1 (6 bases). The CDR3 is 15 residues long. Germline CDR1 SGHDN, CDR2 FVKESK. The germline V and J ends were trimmed by 1 base and 4 bases, with 10 bases remaining between them. The CDR3: CASSQATGFNEKLFF. The CDR3 bases are TGTGCCAGCAGCCAAGCCACAGGGTTTAATGAAAAACTGTTTTTT.

This chain connects TRBV2 to TRBJ2-1; 9 positions agree with TRBD2. The ends lost 4 bases at V and 2 bases at J; junction bases unmatched: 6. There are 16 residues in the CDR3. The germline gives CDR1 SNHLY, CDR2 FYNNEI. The DNA of the CDR3 is TGTGCCAGCAGTGGCCGGACTAGCGTTACCTACAATGAGCAGTTCTTC. As protein: CASSGRTSVTYNEQFF.

The chain recombines TRBV18 with TRBJ2-3, with 11 positions matching TRBD2. Germline lookup yields CDR1 KGHSH and CDR2 LQKENI. CDR3 length: 16 residues. J lost 5 bases, V lost 3 bases, and 7 bases had no gene match. The CDR3 bases are TGTGCCAGCTCACCCGAGACTAGCGGGATCGGAGATACGCAGTATTTT. Translation: CASSPETSGIGDTQYF.

This clone has a single count. The chain has TRBV18 and TRBJ1-1; 9 positions match TRBD1. CDR3 size: 16 residues. Germline lookup yields CDR1 KGHSH and CDR2 LQKENI. V was clipped by 5 bases and J by 2 bases; unmatched bases: 9. The CDR3 DNA is TGTGCCAGCTCAGAACAGGGGGCCATCCCAAACACTGAAGCTTTCTTT. Amino acid sequence: CASSEQGAIPNTEAFF.

This chain uses TRBV29-1 with TRBJ2-5, with a weak D call TRBD2 (7 bases). Trimming shortened V by 2 bases and J by 5 bases, and 27 bases separated the two germline ends. The germline gives CDR1 SQVTM, CDR2 ANQGSEA. This CDR3 region has 18 residues. CDR3 protein: CSVEPPGVGGRLSETQYF. In DNA form, the CDR3 reads TGCAGCGTTGAACCCCCCGGGGTGGGGGGGCGGTTGTCTGAGACCCAGTACTTC.

V usage is TRBV28 and J usage is TRBJ1-1; 9 bases are a match to TRBD1. The CDR3 totals 14 residues. Germline values: CDR1 MDHEN, CDR2 SYDVKM. The V segment lost 6 bases and the J segment 1 base; nucleotides outside the gene matches: 3. The CDR3 bases are TGTGCCAGCAGAACAGGGGGCGCGAACACTGAAGCTTTCTTT. The encoded protein is CASRTGGANTEAFF.

The rearrangement joins TRBV19 to TRBJ2-1, with a possible D match to TRBD1 (6 bases). Deletions cut 2 bases from V and 7 bases from J, with 12 bases between. Germline CDR1 reads LNHDA; CDR2 reads SQIVND (reference sequence). The CDR3 is 14 residues long. CDR3 residues: CASSIMTGPNEQFF. CDR3 nucleotides: TGTGCCAGTAGTATAATGACAGGACCTAATGAGCAGTTCTTC.

This clone was observed once. The J gene is TRBJ2-6, the V gene TRBV7-9; D uncertain. The CDR3 spans 18 residues. V lost 1 base and J 0 bases, leaving 13 bases between the germline ends. CDR1 is SEHNR, CDR2 FQNEAQ, per germline (reference sequence). The CDR3 DNA sequence: TGTGCCAGCAGCTTAGGAGGTTTCAGATTCTCTGGGGCCAACGTCCTGACTTTC. Translated, it gives CASSLGGFRFSGANVLTF.

V usage is TRBV28 and J usage is TRBJ2-2; D remains ambiguous. V was clipped by 5 bases and J by 7 bases, with 14 bases between them. Per germline, CDR1 MDHEN and CDR2 SYDVKM. The CDR3 totals 14 residues. The chain's CDR3 is CASSGPHRGGELFF. CDR3 nucleotide sequence: TGTGCCAGCAGTGGCCCCCATCGTGGCGGGGAGCTGTTTTTT.

The V call is TRBV7-2, the J call TRBJ2-1; D not resolved. Trimming cost V 5 bases and J 0 bases, with 17 bases left between them. In germline, CDR1 is SGHTA, CDR2 FQGNSA. The CDR3 length is 17 residues. As DNA, the CDR3 is TGTGCCAGCAGCCCCCTCGTACCTGCTAGCTCCTACAATGAGCAGTTCTTC. It codes for CASSPLVPASSYNEQFF.

This clone has more than one count but fewer than ten. The V call is TRBV29-1, the J call TRBJ1-2, with D maybe TRBD1 (6 bases). Trimming took 5 bases from V and 0 from J, leaving 13 bases between them. The CDR3 spans 14 residues. Per germline, CDR1 SQVTM and CDR2 ANQGSEA. CDR3 coding DNA: TGCAGCGTTAGTCGGACAGCCGCTAACTATGGCTACACCTTC. This codes for CSVSRTAANYGYTF.

The chain has TRBV6-6 and TRBJ2-7, with 9 bases identical to TRBD1. The CDR3 has 14 amino acids. Trimming removed 6 bases from V and 2 bases from J; junction bases left unmatched: 5. Germline assignment: CDR1 MNHNY and CDR2 SVGAGI (reference sequence). CDR3 sequence: CASRDRGFPYEQYF. CDR3 DNA sequence: TGTGCCAGCAGAGACAGGGGGTTCCCCTACGAGCAGTACTTC.